This T cell receptor beta chain was observed in a study of T cells after yellow fever vaccination. MiXCR, run by TCRdb on the 5' RACE reads, gives a single entry per CDR3 protein. The data hold some 350,000 distinct CDR3 sequences, with roughly 11% observed a single time. This CDR3 comprises 14 residues. The germline V gene encodes CDR1 MGHRA and CDR2 YSYEKL. V shed 3 bases, J shed 3 bases, and the junction held 5 bases outside the gene matches. The source of this sequence is a man between 18 and 29 years old who received the YFV17D yellow fever vaccine. This sample comprised PBMCs, obtained on the day of the first yellow fever vaccination. This sequence joins TRBV4-1 and TRBJ2-7; TRBD1 agrees at 7 bases. CDR3 in amino acids: CASSQPGQVYEQYF. The CDR3 DNA is TGCGCCAGCAGCCAGCCAGGACAGGTCTACGAGCAGTACTTC.